The clone carrying this T cell receptor (beta chain) was found once. Its specificity is not known. This sample is drawn from a study of OX40 agonist ivuxolimab in advanced cancers. Study-wide context: At 82.7% male, the cohort had a mean age of roughly 60 years, ranging from 23 to 79. Patients achieving partial responses numbered three: one hepatocellular carcinoma case and two cutaneous melanoma cases. Treatment received earlier with anti-PD-1, anti-PD-L1 or anti-CTLA-4 agents was allowed, and over 30% had some. Study-wide results and limits: At 0.1 to 3.0 mg/kg, clonal expansion of CD4+ and CD8+ blood T cells had occurred by week 6.

V lost 0 bases and J 4 bases, leaving 18 bases between the germline ends. The CDR3 contains 17 residues. This table comes from immunoSEQ multiplex PCR, and its TCRdb copy is limited to in-frame clones, with some not included. Of around 50,000 clones listed, about 74% were seen once; the top ten hold 2.6%. The sample was CD4+ or CD8+ T cells sorted from blood, taken in a trial of the OX40 agonist ivuxolimab. This chain connects TRBV23-1 to TRBJ1-2, with D hard to call. TRBV23-1 is reported as an ORF; its role is uncertain. The TCR was taken from an adult with an advanced solid tumor such as melanoma, head and neck, liver or kidney cancer. CDR3 sequence reads: CASSQSARRVLGYGYTF. CDR3 bases: TGCGCCAGCAGTCAATCGGCACGGCGGGTCTTGGGCTATGGCTACACCTTC.